Following are 30 T cell receptor beta chains from one sample sequenced in a study of blood T cell repertoires in COVID-19 (TCRdb year 2020). The library was made by the immunoSEQ multiplex PCR assay. As stored in TCRdb, this immuneACCESS dataset retains in-frame rearrangements with V and J assigned. A fraction of the clones does not appear; measured against another copy, unresolved V genes explain less than half of the discrepancy, and the remainder lacks a known reason. The sample table records about 1,700 clones; roughly 83% of these occur just once. Jointly, the top ten make up around 16% of the sample. Sequenced material: peripheral blood. These receptors were obtained from a man aged 70 or older with active COVID-19.

The V gene is TRBV4-2, the J gene TRBJ2-7; D not certain. The CDR3 extends over 14 amino acids. Deletions cut 1 base from V and 4 bases from J, with 11 bases between. From germline, CDR1 is LGHNA and CDR2 YNFKEQ. The CDR3 region is CASSQGRAHYEQYF. Written as DNA, the CDR3 is TGTGCCAGCAGCCAAGGAAGAGCGCATTACGAGCAGTACTTC.

The rearrangement links TRBV6-5 to TRBJ1-2; D gene ambiguous. V shed 10 bases and J shed 7 bases, with 16 bases lying between them. The CDR3 sequence is 12 residues long. The V gene's germline CDR1 is MNHEY and CDR2 SVGAGI. The CDR3 region is CATASVPIGYTF. In DNA, the CDR3 is TGTGCCACCGCCTCAGTCCCGATTGGCTACACCTTC.

The chain employs TRBV27 and TRBJ2-7; 8 nucleotides agree with TRBD1. CDR3 size: 14 residues. After removal of 1 base from V and 7 bases from J, the junction contained 6 bases not matched to a gene. The germline gives CDR1 MNHEY, CDR2 SMNVEV (reference sequence). In nucleotides, the CDR3 is TGTGCCAGCAGTTTATTAGCAGGGGGCGAAGAGCAGTACTTC. Translating it yields CASSLLAGGEEQYF.

The chain couples TRBV10-3 to TRBJ1-2; 8 bases line up with TRBD1. The V gene end was trimmed by 0 bases and the J gene end by 8 bases; junction bases not matched to a gene: 11. The CDR3 runs to 16 residues. Per germline, CDR1 ENHRY and CDR2 SYGVKD. The CDR3 loop is CAISESTYRGRPGYTF. CDR3 nucleotide sequence: TGTGCCATCAGTGAGTCTACGTACAGGGGGAGGCCCGGCTACACCTTC.

About this clone: A read error may produce the germline difference seen at one junction end. The rearrangement links TRBV6-2 or TRBV6-3 to TRBJ1-6; D is unresolved. Germline CDR1 reads MNHEY; CDR2 reads SVGEGT. The CDR3 sequence is 13 residues long. The CDR3 DNA follows: TGTGCCAGCAATTACGTAGATAATTCACCCCTCCACTTT. It codes for CASNYVDNSPLHF.

A few counts support this clone. The rearrangement joins TRBV6-5 to TRBJ2-5; 7 nucleotides line up with TRBD1. Germline CDR1 is MNHEY and CDR2 is SVGAGI. The CDR3 contains 15 residues. J gave up 4 bases and V 6 bases, and 11 bases lay outside the gene matches. CDR3 sequence reads: CASSHADRVAETQYF. The CDR3 DNA is TGTGCCAGCAGCCACGCCGACAGGGTGGCAGAGACCCAGTACTTC.

This chain uses TRBV29-1 with TRBJ2-7; 14 nucleotides match TRBD2. This CDR3 region has 15 residues. CDR1 SQVTM and CDR2 ANQGSEA come from the germline V gene. V lost 6 bases and J lost 5; bases outside the gene matches: 9. The CDR3 is CSVPGTSGRGNEQYF. In nucleotides, the CDR3 is TGCAGCGTCCCTGGGACTAGCGGGAGAGGAAACGAGCAGTACTTC.

The chain uses TRBV5-6 and TRBJ1-3; 7 bases fit TRBD1. With V trimmed by 4 bases and J by 4 bases, 5 bases remained unmatched. CDR3 length equals 14 residues. Per the germline V gene, CDR1 is SGHDT and CDR2 is YYEEEE. The CDR3 region is CASSPGGSGNTIYF. The CDR3 DNA reads TGTGCCAGCAGCCCAGGGGGTTCAGGAAACACCATATATTTT.

V usage is TRBV7-9 and J usage is TRBJ1-1; TRBD1 is a possible D gene (6 bases). The CDR3 extends over 14 amino acids. In germline, CDR1 is SEHNR, CDR2 FQNEAQ (reference sequence). Trimming removed 3 bases from V and 1 base from J, with 9 bases in between. The CDR3 bases are TGTGCCAGCAGCTTTGGACAGAAGAACACTGAAGCTTTCTTT. This encodes CASSFGQKNTEAFF. Looking up the rest from reference TRBV7-9 and TRBJ1-1 gives the full variable domain: DTGVSQNPRHKITKRGQNVTFRCDPISEHNRLYWYRQTLGQGPEFLTYFQNEAQLEKSRLLSDRFSAERPKGSFSTLEIQRTEQGDSAMYLCASSFGQKNTEAFFGQGTRLTVV.

This chain joins TRBV7-8 and TRBJ2-2; D is perhaps TRBD2 (6 bases). The germline V and J ends were trimmed by 3 bases and 2 bases, with 10 bases remaining between them. The length of the CDR3 is 15 residues. Germline CDR1 is SGHVS and CDR2 is FQNEAQ. In nucleotides, the CDR3 is TGTGCCAGCAGCTTGGCAGGGACTAACACCGGGGAGCTGTTTTTT. It specifies CASSLAGTNTGELFF. Supplemented by reference TRBV7-8 and TRBJ2-2, the full variable domain reads GAGVSQSPRYKVAKRGQDVALRCDPISGHVSLFWYQQALGQGPEFLTYFQNEAQLDKSGLPSDRFFAERPEGSVSTLKIQRTQQEDSAVYLCASSLAGTNTGELFFGEGSRLTVL.

This clone was seen a few times. The rearrangement joins TRBV5-1 to TRBJ1-5; perhaps TRBD1 as D (5 bases). The CDR3 is 15 amino acids. Germline lookup yields CDR1 SGHRS and CDR2 YFSETQ. V shed 0 bases and J shed 6 bases, with 13 bases lying between them. This chain's CDR3 is CASSLAGQGPQPQHF. The CDR3 nucleotides read TGCGCCAGCAGCTTGGCCGGCCAGGGTCCTCAGCCCCAGCATTTT.

The chain uses TRBV24-1 and TRBJ1-6; D unresolved. This CDR3 has 17 amino acids. Trimming removed 8 bases at V and 3 bases at J, with 19 bases between. The V gene's germline CDR1 is KGHDR and CDR2 SFDVKD. CDR3 protein: CATTPALPEIYNSPLHF. For the CDR3, the DNA is TGTGCCACCACCCCAGCACTACCCGAAATCTATAATTCACCCCTCCACTTT.

CDR3 DNA: TGCGCCAGCAGGGTAGGGGGAAACGGATGGAATGAGCAGTTCTTC. Residues: CASRVGGNGWNEQFF. The chain is built from TRBV4-1 and TRBJ2-1; maybe TRBD1 (6 bases). This CDR3 contains 15 residues. Trimming left V 6 bases short and J 7 bases short, with 19 bases between. The V gene's germline CDR1 is MGHRA and CDR2 YSYEKL.

The rearrangement joins TRBV29-1 to TRBJ1-2; a possible D gene is TRBD1 (5 bases). Germline CDR1 and CDR2: SQVTM and ANQGSEA. The V end lost 5 bases, the J end lost 5 bases, and 12 bases lay between the germline ends. This CDR3 spans 12 amino acids. The CDR3 coding sequence is TGCAGCGTTCGGGGGGTAGAGTATGGCTACACCTTC. Protein: CSVRGVEYGYTF. The whole variable domain, remainder taken from reference TRBV29-1 and TRBJ1-2, is SAVISQKPSRDICQRGTSLTIQCQVDSQVTMMFWYRQQPGQSLTLIATANQGSEATYESGFVIDKFPISRPNLTFSTLTVSNMSPEDSSIYLCSVRGVEYGYTFGSGTRLTVV.

The chain uses TRBV27 and TRBJ1-6, with D possibly being TRBD1 (5 bases). Looked up from germline, CDR1 is MNHEY and CDR2 is SMNVEV (reference sequence). The CDR3 covers 14 residues. Trimming took off 7 bases at V and 10 bases at J, with 17 bases between the two ends. CDR3 sequence: CASTTKGTGSPLHF. In DNA form, the CDR3 reads TGTGCCAGCACCACAAAGGGGACTGGATCACCCCTCCACTTT.

The gene calls are TRBV27 and TRBJ1-4; tentatively, D is TRBD1 (6 bases). V dropped 4 bases and J dropped 0 bases, with 18 bases sitting between them. Germline CDR1 MNHEY, CDR2 SMNVEV (reference sequence). This CDR3 spans 18 amino acids. In nucleotides, the CDR3 is TGTGCCAGCAGTTACCGACCGACAGGCTCTGCAACTAATGAAAAACTGTTTTTT. Encoded protein: CASSYRPTGSATNEKLFF.

This clone occurred once. V usage is TRBV12-5 and J usage is TRBJ2-1, with 8 nucleotides matching TRBD2. Germline CDR1 LGHNT, CDR2 FRNRAP. The CDR3 runs to 16 residues. V was pared by 4 bases and J by 4 bases, with 9 bases of the junction left unmatched. The CDR3 DNA reads TGTGCTAGTGGTTCCGGGGGGGCTAGCAATTACAATGAGCAGTTCTTC. As protein: CASGSGGASNYNEQFF.

The chain joins TRBV7-2 to TRBJ2-4; no firm D call. CDR1 SGHTA and CDR2 FQGNSA come from the germline V gene. This CDR3 region has 13 residues. V was clipped by 5 bases and J by 10 bases, with 15 bases between them. The CDR3 region has the DNA TGTGCCAGCAGCGCCCGTCGCGCAGGAATTCAGTACTTC. This translates into CASSARRAGIQYF.

The chain uses TRBV9 and TRBJ2-7; D is possibly TRBD2 (7 bases). Trimming took off 3 bases at V and 5 bases at J, with 18 bases between the two ends. The length of the CDR3 is 15 residues. Per germline, CDR1 SGDLS and CDR2 YYNGEE. CDR3 in amino acids: CASSEWGGSGHEQYF. The CDR3 bases are TGTGCCAGCAGCGAGTGGGGGGGCTCAGGCCACGAGCAGTACTTC.

The chain is built from TRBV4-1 and TRBJ2-1, with TRBD1 matching 8 bases. CDR1 MGHRA and CDR2 YSYEKL come from the germline V gene. V shed 1 base, J shed 6 bases, and the junction held 5 bases outside the gene matches. The CDR3 contains 15 residues. CDR3 loop: CASSQVRGQANEQFF. CDR3 sequence (DNA): TGCGCCAGCAGCCAAGTCCGGGGACAGGCCAATGAGCAGTTCTTC.

The V call is TRBV6-5, the J call TRBJ2-5; 7 nucleotides agree with TRBD1. The length of the CDR3 is 11 residues. In germline, CDR1 is MNHEY, CDR2 SVGAGI. V shed 5 bases and J 14 bases; nucleotides not matched to a gene: 8. For the CDR3, the DNA is TGTGCCAGCAGTCCCGGCGACAGGGTCTACTTC. It specifies CASSPGDRVYF.

This clone was observed a few times. The CDR3 spells CASTSSLPRGGYNQPQHF. CDR3 sequence (DNA): TGTGCCAGTACCTCAAGTCTTCCCAGGGGTGGGTACAATCAGCCCCAGCATTTT. The chain recombines TRBV19 with TRBJ1-5, with D perhaps TRBD1 (6 bases). V lost 7 bases to trimming and J lost 3 bases, with 25 bases between them. The CDR3 extends over 18 amino acids. Per germline, CDR1 LNHDA and CDR2 SQIVND (reference sequence).

The V call is TRBV12-5, the J call TRBJ2-1, with 13 bases aligning to TRBD2. The length of the CDR3 is 17 residues. V trimming: 7 bases; J trimming: 10 bases; junction bases outside the gene matches: 16. Germline CDR1 is LGHNT and CDR2 is FRNRAP. The CDR3 spells CASAPSGGLAGSREQFF. The CDR3 nucleotides are TGTGCTAGTGCCCCCAGCGGGGGACTAGCGGGGTCCAGGGAGCAGTTCTTC.

The V gene is TRBV7-9, the J gene TRBJ1-1, with a tentative D call TRBD1 (6 bases). This CDR3 is built from 14 residues. V was clipped by 1 base and J by 4 bases, with 10 bases between them. Germline CDR1 SEHNR, CDR2 FQNEAQ (reference sequence). The CDR3 protein is CASSLGARGTEAFF. The CDR3 bases are TGTGCCAGCAGCTTAGGCGCCAGGGGCACTGAAGCTTTCTTT.

V and J are TRBV19 and TRBJ2-4, with 12 nucleotides matching TRBD2. CDR1 and CDR2 from the germline V gene are LNHDA and SQIVND (reference sequence). The CDR3 extends over 17 amino acids. Trimming at V came to 3 bases and at J to 4 bases, leaving 7 bases not matched to a gene. The CDR3 spells CASSISSGGAGKNIQYF. CDR3 DNA: TGTGCCAGTAGTATCTCTAGCGGGGGGGCAGGGAAAAACATTCAGTACTTC.

This chain links TRBV24-1 with TRBJ2-5; 10 bases agree with TRBD1. The CDR3 is made up of 16 amino acids. Germline V lookup: CDR1 KGHDR, CDR2 SFDVKD. The ends lost 4 bases at V and 2 bases at J; junction bases unmatched: 6. The CDR3 coding sequence is TGTGCCACCAGTGACCCTCGGGGACAGGGGCAAGAGACCCAGTACTTC. It yields the protein CATSDPRGQGQETQYF.

The chain carries TRBV12-3 or TRBV12-4 and TRBJ2-5, with TRBD2 matching over 9 bases. V dropped 4 bases and J dropped 5; count of bases not matched to a gene: 2. The CDR3 is 13 amino acids. The CDR3 sequence is CASSYSGSETQYF. The CDR3 DNA reads as TGTGCCAGCAGTTATAGCGGGAGTGAGACCCAGTACTTC.

The V gene is TRBV18, the J gene TRBJ1-3, with 7 nucleotides matching TRBD1. The CDR3 runs 15 residues. Germline values: CDR1 KGHSH, CDR2 LQKENI. The V and J ends lost 5 bases and 0 bases, in that order; junction bases with no gene match: 4. CDR3 in amino acids: CASSSGQNSGNTIYF. The CDR3 DNA sequence: TGTGCCAGCTCATCGGGACAGAACTCTGGAAACACCATATATTTT.

The J gene is TRBJ2-7, the V gene TRBV6-5; a weak D match, TRBD2 (5 bases). From germline, CDR1 is MNHEY and CDR2 SVGAGI. The CDR3 covers 13 residues. V lost 6 bases and J 7 bases, leaving 16 bases between the germline ends. The CDR3 DNA reads TGTGCCAGCAGCCCGGGATTCGAAGGGGAGCAGTACTTC. Translating gives CASSPGFEGEQYF.

V usage is TRBV5-1 and J usage is TRBJ2-7; D not certain. The CDR3 consists of 11 residues. Germline CDR1 and CDR2: SGHRS and YFSETQ. V lost 1 base and J 5 bases, leaving 4 bases between the germline ends. The CDR3 region is CASSLLHEQYF. The CDR3 region has the DNA TGCGCCAGCAGCTTGCTCCACGAGCAGTACTTC.